The clone carrying this T cell receptor beta chain occurred once. CDR1 and CDR2 (germline): SGDLS, YYNGEE. CDR3 length equals 15 residues. With 0 bases clipped from V and 3 bases from J, the junction kept 1 base outside the gene matches. These data are taken from a study of response to subunit inactivated influenza vaccine. TCRdb analysed the RT-PCR reads with MiXCR anew, one entry per CDR3 protein. Of hundreds of thousands of distinct CDR3 sequences listed, around 14% are singletons. The gene calls are TRBV9 and TRBJ2-2; 8 nucleotides agree with TRBD1. The specimen comprised PBMCs from blood, sampled around 15 days before vaccination. The sequence was collected from a middle-aged man who received an inactivated influenza vaccine. The CDR3 loop reads CASSVAQGDTGELFF. The CDR3 DNA reads as TGTGCCAGCAGCGTAGCACAGGGGGACACCGGGGAGCTGTTTTTT.